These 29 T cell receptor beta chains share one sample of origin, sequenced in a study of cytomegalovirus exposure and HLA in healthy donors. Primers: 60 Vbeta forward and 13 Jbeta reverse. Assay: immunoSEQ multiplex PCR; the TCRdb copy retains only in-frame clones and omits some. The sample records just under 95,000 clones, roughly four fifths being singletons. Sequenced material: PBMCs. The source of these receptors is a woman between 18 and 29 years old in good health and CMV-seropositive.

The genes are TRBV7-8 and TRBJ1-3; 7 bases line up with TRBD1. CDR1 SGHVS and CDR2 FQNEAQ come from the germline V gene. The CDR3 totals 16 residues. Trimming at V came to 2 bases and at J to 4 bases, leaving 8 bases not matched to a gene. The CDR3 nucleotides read TGTGCCAGCAGCTTACGACAGGGAAGAAGCGGAAACACCATATATTTT. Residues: CASSLRQGRSGNTIYF. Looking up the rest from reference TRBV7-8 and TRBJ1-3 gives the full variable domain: GAGVSQSPRYKVAKRGQDVALRCDPISGHVSLFWYQQALGQGPEFLTYFQNEAQLDKSGLPSDRFFAERPEGSVSTLKIQRTQQEDSAVYLCASSLRQGRSGNTIYFGEGSWLTVV.

The chain's CDR3 is CASSQGIVRGEQFF. CDR3 DNA: TGTGCCAGCAGCCAAGGAATAGTCCGGGGTGAGCAGTTCTTC. The chain links TRBV14 to TRBJ2-1, with D possibly TRBD2 on 5 matching bases. With 1 base removed from V and 9 bases from J, the gap between germline ends came to 13 bases. CDR1 is SGHDN, CDR2 FVKESK, per germline. The CDR3 contains 14 residues.

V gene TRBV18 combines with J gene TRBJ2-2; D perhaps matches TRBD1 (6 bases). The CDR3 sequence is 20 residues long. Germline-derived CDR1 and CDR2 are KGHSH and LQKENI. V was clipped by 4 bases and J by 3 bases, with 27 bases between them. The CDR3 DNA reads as TGTGCCAGCTCACGGTGGAACAGGGTCCTCTTAGAGAGGGACACCGGGGAGCTGTTTTTT. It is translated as CASSRWNRVLLERDTGELFF.

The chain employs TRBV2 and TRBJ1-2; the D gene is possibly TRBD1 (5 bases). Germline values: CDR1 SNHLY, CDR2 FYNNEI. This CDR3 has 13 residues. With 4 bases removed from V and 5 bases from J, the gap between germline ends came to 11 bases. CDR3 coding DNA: TGTGCCAGCAGTGGGGGCTCAGGGTATGGCTACACCTTC. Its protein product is CASSGGSGYGYTF.

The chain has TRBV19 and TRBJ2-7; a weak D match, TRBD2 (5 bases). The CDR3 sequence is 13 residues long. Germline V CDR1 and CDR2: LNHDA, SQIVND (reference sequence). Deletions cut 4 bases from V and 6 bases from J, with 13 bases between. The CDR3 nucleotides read TGTGCCAGTAGTACGGGGTTACAGACCGAGCAGTACTTC. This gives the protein CASSTGLQTEQYF.

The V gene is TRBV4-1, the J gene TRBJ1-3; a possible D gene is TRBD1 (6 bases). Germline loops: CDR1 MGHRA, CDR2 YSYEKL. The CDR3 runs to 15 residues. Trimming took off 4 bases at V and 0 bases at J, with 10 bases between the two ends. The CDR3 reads CASSLQGNSGNTIYF. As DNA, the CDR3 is TGCGCCAGCAGCCTACAGGGAAACTCTGGAAACACCATATATTTT.

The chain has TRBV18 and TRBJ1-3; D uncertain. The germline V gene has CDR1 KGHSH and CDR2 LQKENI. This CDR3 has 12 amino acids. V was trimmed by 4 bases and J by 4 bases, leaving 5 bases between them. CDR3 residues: CASSQQGNTIYF. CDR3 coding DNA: TGTGCCAGCTCACAACAGGGAAACACCATATATTTT.

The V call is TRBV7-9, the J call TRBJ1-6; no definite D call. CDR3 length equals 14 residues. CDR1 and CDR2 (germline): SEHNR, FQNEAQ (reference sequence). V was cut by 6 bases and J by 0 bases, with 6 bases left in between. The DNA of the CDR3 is TGTGCCAGCAGACAAAGCTCCTATAATTCACCCCTCCACTTT. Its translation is CASRQSSYNSPLHF.

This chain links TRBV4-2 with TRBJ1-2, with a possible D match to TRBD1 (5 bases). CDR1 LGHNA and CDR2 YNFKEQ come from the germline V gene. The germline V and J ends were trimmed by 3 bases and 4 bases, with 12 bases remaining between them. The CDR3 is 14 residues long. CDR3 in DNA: TGTGCCAGCAGCCAGTTCCTGGGGGGCTATGGCTACACCTTC. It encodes CASSQFLGGYGYTF.

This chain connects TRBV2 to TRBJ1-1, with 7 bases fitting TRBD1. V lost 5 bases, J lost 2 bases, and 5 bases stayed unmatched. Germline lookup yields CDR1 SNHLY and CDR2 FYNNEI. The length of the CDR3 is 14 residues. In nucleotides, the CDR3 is TGTGCCAGCAGTAGACAGGGTCAAAACACTGAAGCTTTCTTT. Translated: CASSRQGQNTEAFF.

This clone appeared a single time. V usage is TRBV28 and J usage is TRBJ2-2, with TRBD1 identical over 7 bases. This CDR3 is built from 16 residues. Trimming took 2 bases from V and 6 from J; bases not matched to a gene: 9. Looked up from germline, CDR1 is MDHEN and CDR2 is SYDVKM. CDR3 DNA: TGTGCCAGCAGTTTAAGGTGGGACAGAGACTCCGGGGAGCTGTTTTTT. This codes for CASSLRWDRDSGELFF.

This CDR3 is CASSLAGTSGRKAGELFF. In DNA form, the CDR3 reads TGTGCCAGCAGCCTCGCCGGGACTAGCGGGAGGAAGGCCGGGGAGCTGTTTTTT. The chain recombines TRBV9 with TRBJ2-2; 15 nucleotides line up with TRBD2. Germline V gene lookup returns CDR1 SGDLS and CDR2 YYNGEE. The V gene end was trimmed by 4 bases and the J gene end by 6 bases; junction bases not matched to a gene: 10. The CDR3 contains 18 residues.

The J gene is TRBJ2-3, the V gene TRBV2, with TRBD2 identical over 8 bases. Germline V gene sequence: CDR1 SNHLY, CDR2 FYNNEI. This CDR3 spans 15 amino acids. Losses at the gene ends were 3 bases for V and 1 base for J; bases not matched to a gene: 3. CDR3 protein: CASSDRAGGTDTQYF. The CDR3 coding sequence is TGTGCCAGCAGTGACCGAGCGGGGGGCACAGATACGCAGTATTTT.

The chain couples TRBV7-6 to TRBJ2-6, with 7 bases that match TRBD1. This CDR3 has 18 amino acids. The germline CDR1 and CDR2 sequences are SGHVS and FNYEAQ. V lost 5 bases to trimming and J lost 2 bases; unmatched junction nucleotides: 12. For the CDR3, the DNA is TGTGCCAGCAGCGTAGGACCCGGGACAGCAGCTGGGGCCAACGTCCTGACTTTC. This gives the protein CASSVGPGTAAGANVLTF.

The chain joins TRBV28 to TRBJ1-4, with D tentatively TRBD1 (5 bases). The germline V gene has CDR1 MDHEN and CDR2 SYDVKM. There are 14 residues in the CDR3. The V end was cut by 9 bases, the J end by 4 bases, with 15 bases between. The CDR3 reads CASTAQENNEKLFF. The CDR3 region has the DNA TGTGCCAGTACCGCACAGGAGAATAATGAAAAACTGTTTTTT. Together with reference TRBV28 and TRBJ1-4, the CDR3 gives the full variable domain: DVKVTQSSRYLVKRTGEKVFLECVQDMDHENMFWYRQDPGLGLRLIYFSYDVKMKEKGDIPEGYSVSREKKERFSLILESASTNQTSMYLCASTAQENNEKLFFGSGTQLSVL.

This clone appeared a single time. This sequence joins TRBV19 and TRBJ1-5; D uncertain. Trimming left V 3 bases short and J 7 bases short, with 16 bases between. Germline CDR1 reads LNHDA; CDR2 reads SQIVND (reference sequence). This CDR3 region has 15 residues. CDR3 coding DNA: TGTGCCAGTAGTATTGGCGGCCCCATCACCCAGCCCCAGCATTTT. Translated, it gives CASSIGGPITQPQHF.

CDR3 DNA sequence: TGTGCCAGCAGTAGCGGGAATGAGCAGTTCTTC. As protein: CASSSGNEQFF. The chain employs TRBV25-1 and TRBJ2-1; perhaps TRBD2 as D (6 bases). Germline V gene data show CDR1 as MGHDK and CDR2 as SYGVNS. V was clipped by 5 bases and J by 7 bases, with 6 bases between them. The CDR3 loop spans 11 amino acids.

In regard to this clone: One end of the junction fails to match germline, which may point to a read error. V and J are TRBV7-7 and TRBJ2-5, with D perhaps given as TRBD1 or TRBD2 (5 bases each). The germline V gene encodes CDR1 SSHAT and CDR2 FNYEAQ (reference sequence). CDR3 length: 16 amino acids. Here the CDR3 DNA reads TGTGCTAGCAGCATAGGGGCGGCGGGCCACAAAGAGACCCAGTACTTC. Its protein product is CASSIGAAGHKETQYF.

The CDR3, as DNA: TGCAGTGCTCGCTACAATGAGCAGTTCTTC. Amino acids: CSARYNEQFF. This chain links TRBV20-1 with TRBJ2-1, with D uncertain. Trimming left V 5 bases short and J 3 bases short, with 2 bases between. Germline V gene lookup returns CDR1 DFQATT and CDR2 SNEGSKA (reference sequence). There are 10 residues in the CDR3.

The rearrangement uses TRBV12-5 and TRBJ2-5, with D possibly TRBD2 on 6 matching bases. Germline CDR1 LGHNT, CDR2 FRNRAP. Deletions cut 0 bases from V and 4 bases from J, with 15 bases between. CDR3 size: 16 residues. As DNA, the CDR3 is TGTGCTAGTGGTTTGGTACTTGTGGGGAGGTCAGAGACCCAGTACTTC. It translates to CASGLVLVGRSETQYF.

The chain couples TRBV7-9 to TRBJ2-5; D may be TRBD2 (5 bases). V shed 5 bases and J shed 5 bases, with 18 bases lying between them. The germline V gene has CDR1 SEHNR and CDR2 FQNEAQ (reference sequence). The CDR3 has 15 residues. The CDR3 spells CASSLRTHKWETQYF. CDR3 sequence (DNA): TGTGCCAGCAGCCTTCGGACTCACAAGTGGGAGACCCAGTACTTC. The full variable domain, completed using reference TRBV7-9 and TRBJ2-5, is DTGVSQNPRHKITKRGQNVTFRCDPISEHNRLYWYRQTLGQGPEFLTYFQNEAQLEKSRLLSDRFSAERPKGSFSTLEIQRTEQGDSAMYLCASSLRTHKWETQYFGPGTRLLVL.

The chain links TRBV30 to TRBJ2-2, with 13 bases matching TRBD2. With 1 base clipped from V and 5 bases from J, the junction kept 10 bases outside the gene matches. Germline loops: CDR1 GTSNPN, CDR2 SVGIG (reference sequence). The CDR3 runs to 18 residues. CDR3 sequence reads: CAWSGMTSGRRGTGELFF. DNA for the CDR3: TGTGCCTGGAGTGGGATGACTAGCGGGAGGAGGGGGACCGGGGAGCTGTTTTTT.

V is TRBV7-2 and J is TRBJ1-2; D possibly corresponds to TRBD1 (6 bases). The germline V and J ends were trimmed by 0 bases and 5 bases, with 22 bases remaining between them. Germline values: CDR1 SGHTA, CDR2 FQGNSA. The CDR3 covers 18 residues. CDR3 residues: CASSLARDNVVRGYGYTF. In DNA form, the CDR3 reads TGTGCCAGCAGCTTAGCCAGGGATAATGTCGTTAGGGGGTATGGCTACACCTTC.

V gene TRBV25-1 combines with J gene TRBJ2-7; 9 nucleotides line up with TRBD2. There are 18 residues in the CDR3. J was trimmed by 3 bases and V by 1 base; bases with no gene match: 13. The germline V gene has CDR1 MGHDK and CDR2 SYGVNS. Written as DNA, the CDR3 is TGTGCCAGCAGTGAATCCCGAGCGGGAGGCCCGAATCTCTACGAGCAGTACTTC. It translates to CASSESRAGGPNLYEQYF.

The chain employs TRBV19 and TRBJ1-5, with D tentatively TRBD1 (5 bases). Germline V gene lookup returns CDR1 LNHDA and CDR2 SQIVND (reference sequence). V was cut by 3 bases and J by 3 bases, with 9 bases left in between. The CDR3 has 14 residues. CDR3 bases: TGTGCCAGTAGTATTTGGGGCCCCAATCAGCCCCAGCATTTT. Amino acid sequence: CASSIWGPNQPQHF.

CDR3 residues: CASSVAPADPEAFF. CDR3 sequence (DNA): TGTGCCAGCAGCGTAGCACCGGCGGATCCTGAAGCTTTCTTT. The rearrangement links TRBV9 to TRBJ1-1; D ambiguous. The CDR3 is 14 residues long. CDR1 is SGDLS and CDR2 is YYNGEE in the germline V gene. V lost 0 bases and J lost 6, with 12 bases in between.

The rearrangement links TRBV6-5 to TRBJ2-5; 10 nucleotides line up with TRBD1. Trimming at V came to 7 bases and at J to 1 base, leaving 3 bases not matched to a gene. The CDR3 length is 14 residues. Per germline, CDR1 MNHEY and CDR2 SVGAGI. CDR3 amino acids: CASNRDRGQETQYF. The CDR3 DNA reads TGTGCCAGCAATCGGGACAGGGGCCAAGAGACCCAGTACTTC.

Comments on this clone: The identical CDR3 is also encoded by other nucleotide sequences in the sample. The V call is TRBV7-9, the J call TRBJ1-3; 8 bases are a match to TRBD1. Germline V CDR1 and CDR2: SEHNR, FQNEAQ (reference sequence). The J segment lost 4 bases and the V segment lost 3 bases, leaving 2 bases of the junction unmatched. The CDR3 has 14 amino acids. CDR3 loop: CASSLDRVGNTIYF. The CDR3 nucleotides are TGTGCCAGCAGCTTGGACAGGGTCGGAAACACCATATATTTT. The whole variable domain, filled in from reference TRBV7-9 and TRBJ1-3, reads DTGVSQNPRHKITKRGQNVTFRCDPISEHNRLYWYRQTLGQGPEFLTYFQNEAQLEKSRLLSDRFSAERPKGSFSTLEIQRTEQGDSAMYLCASSLDRVGNTIYFGEGSWLTVV.

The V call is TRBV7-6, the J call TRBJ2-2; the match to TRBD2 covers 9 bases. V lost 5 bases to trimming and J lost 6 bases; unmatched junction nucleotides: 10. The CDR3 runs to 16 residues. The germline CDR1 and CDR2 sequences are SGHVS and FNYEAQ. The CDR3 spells CASSLLAGDGSGELFF. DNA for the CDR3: TGTGCCAGCAGCCTTTTAGCGGGAGATGGGTCCGGGGAGCTGTTTTTT.